This paragraph covers one TCR beta chain sequence. The antigen is not known. With 8 bases removed from V and 4 bases from J, the gap between germline ends came to 11 bases. The CDR3 sequence is 12 residues long. Germline V gene lookup returns CDR1 LNHDA and CDR2 SQIVND (reference sequence). Pooled in the analysis were second doses at about 4 or about 12 weeks. Method: immunoSEQ multiplex PCR; TCRdb's copy keeps in-frame clones and lacks some. This repertoire shows about 170,000 clones, around 90% found once; its top ten account for around 1%. These data come from a study of T cell responses to AZD1222 COVID-19 vaccine. Points from the study as a whole: Dominant at 160-218 and 743-854, vaccine-associated CD4 TCRs also spanned spike. Close to half of spike-specific TCRs reportedly recognize unmutated variant regions.

This sample comprised peripheral blood, obtained 28 days after the second AZD1222 dose. The chain uses TRBV19 and TRBJ1-2; D perhaps matches TRBD1 (5 bases). The clonotype was recovered from an adult who received the AZD1222 COVID-19 vaccine. The CDR3 DNA follows: TGTGCCAGTCTGACAGACGGCTATGGCTACACCTTC. The encoded protein is CASLTDGYGYTF.